This T cell receptor beta chain was profiled in a study of early T cells in non-severe SARS-CoV-2 infection (dated by TCRdb to the early 2020s). A note on the overall study: Bulk RNA from unsorted whole blood was used for TCR sequencing, so alpha and beta chains could not be paired.

A case-control design nested within a healthcare worker cohort in London, UK, was used, with weekly nasopharyngeal swab PCR tests and blood sampling performed. Healthcare workers were recruited during the week of the UK lockdown, between 23 and 31 March 2020, and followed weekly for up to about 16 weeks. The protocol used for the library was 5' RACE. For sequencing, a NextSeq 500 was employed. The TCR library protocol attached unique molecular identifiers to individual cDNA molecules to correct for sequencing error and PCR bias. Both TCR alpha and beta chains were sequenced, and tight co-correlation was observed between alpha and beta sequence abundances in each sample. In the source study's methods: V gene, J gene and CDR3 annotation of TCR sequences was performed with Decombinator V4. TCRs were defined as expanded if a significant change between any two time points was detected under a Poisson model with p below 0.0001. Abundances of TCRs were expressed as counts per million after normalisation to the total number of TCRs sequenced in each sample. TRAV1-2 paired with TRAJ12, TRAJ20 or TRAJ33 defined MAIT TCRs, while TRAV10 paired with TRAJ18 defined iNKT TCRs. A search of VDJdb, accessed on 1 November 2021, was run for TCRs annotated to CMV, EBV and SARS-CoV-2, with TCRs annotated for multiple antigens excluded. In TCRdb, the public reads were trimmed at Q25 with fastp and aligned with MiXCR, with productive beta chains retained. Entries that share a CDR3 protein sequence are merged under the most common genes and DNA. TCRdb's processing, not the study's, gives the V and J calls here. A total of about 53,000 distinct CDR3 sequences appear in this sample, 12% of them only once. The ten largest make up approximately 2.5% of the sample.

The germline V gene yields KGHDR for CDR1 and SFDVKD for CDR2. Taken from cysteine to phenylalanine, the CDR3 has 13 residues. CDR3 DNA is the only sequence kept; it has 39 bases, read in frame from the first base. Trimming costs V 5 bases and J 5 bases, and their ends lie 8 bases apart. What the work shows at the level of the full study, not this receptor alone: VDJdb matching was skewed toward anti-spike CD8 responses, so virus-specific expansions were likely underestimated and private and CD4 specificities were missed.

This clonotype was observed a single time. The specificity of this receptor is unknown. Base-call qualities are not available, and no considerably larger clone is one nucleotide away. A single read counts as weak evidence. The source material was whole blood, sampled at baseline. This TCR was sampled from an adult who was a healthcare worker with PCR-confirmed SARS-CoV-2 infection or an uninfected control (not recorded which). This sequence uses TRBV24-1 and TRBJ2-2, with the D gene not confidently named. The DNA sequence is TGTGCCACCAGTGGTTTAGGTACCGGGGAGCTGTTTTTT. Its translation is CATSGLGTGELFF.